This TCR beta chain was captured in a study of blood T cell repertoires in COVID-19. Original data processing: Nucleated cell counts were estimated from reference gene primer amplification. Generated by immunoSEQ multiplex PCR, the TCRdb table keeps only in-frame clones and is missing some. V and J calls plus clone size are reproduced from that table; the DNA served to infer D and trimming. The repertoire holds about 68,000 clones, approximately 80% seen once, with about 12% in the top ten. The germline V gene encodes CDR1 SNHLY and CDR2 FYNNEI. V gave up 3 bases and J gave up 11 bases, with 10 bases separating them. CDR3 length: 11 amino acids.

This chain uses TRBV2 with TRBJ1-1; unclear D gene. The source is a human donor in a cohort sampled during active COVID-19. Sequencing was carried out using peripheral blood. CDR3: CASSEVEVAFF. The CDR3 bases are TGTGCCAGCAGTGAGGTGGAGGTCGCTTTCTTT.